One and the same sample provided the 2 T cell receptor beta chains below, sequenced in a study of CXCR3-negative and CXCR3-positive naive CD8 T cells. All TRB cDNA libraries came from 5' RACE performed with UMI labels. TCRdb reprocessed the 5' RACE reads and stores each CDR3 protein as one record, lacking DNA. The sample totals 150,000 or so distinct CDR3 sequences. Sequencing was performed on naive CXCR3- CD8+ T cells from blood. The subset denotes: CD45RO-CCR7+CD27+CD95- naive CD8+ T cells lacking CXCR3 (TNR3-). Receptors were obtained from a human donor in good health. Some clones in this sample may be carry-over from other donors' samples.

The chain combines TRBV12-3 or TRBV12-4 with TRBJ2-1; TCRdb picks TRBD1, but there is no DNA to check that call. The CDR3 is made up of 14 amino acids. Here the CDR3 reads CASSLILGGNEQSF.

The gene calls are TRBV29-1 and TRBJ2-7. The CDR3 runs 12 residues. The germline gives CDR1 SQVTM, CDR2 ANQGSEA. The CDR3 protein is CSVEDISYEQYF.